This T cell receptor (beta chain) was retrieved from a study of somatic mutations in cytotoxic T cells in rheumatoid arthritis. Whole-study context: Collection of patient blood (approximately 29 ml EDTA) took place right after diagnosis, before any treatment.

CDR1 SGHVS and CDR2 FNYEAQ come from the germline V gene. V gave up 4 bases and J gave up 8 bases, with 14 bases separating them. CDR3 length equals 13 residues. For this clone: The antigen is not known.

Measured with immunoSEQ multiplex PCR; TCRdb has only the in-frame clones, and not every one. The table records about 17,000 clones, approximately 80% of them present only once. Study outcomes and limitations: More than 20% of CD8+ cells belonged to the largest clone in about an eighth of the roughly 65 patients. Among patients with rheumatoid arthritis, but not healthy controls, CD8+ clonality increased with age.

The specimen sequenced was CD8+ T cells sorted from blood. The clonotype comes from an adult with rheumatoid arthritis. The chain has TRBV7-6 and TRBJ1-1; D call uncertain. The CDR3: CASSSQQEGEAFF. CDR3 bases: TGTGCCAGCAGCTCCCAGCAGGAAGGGGAAGCTTTCTTT.